This is a list of T cell receptor beta chains from one sample in a study of blood T cell repertoires in COVID-19. Here immunoSEQ multiplex PCR was the method, and the copy in TCRdb shows in-frame clones only, minus some. The sample holds fewer than 300,000 clones; about nine tenths are singletons and the top ten take approximately 1.2%. The sequenced material came from PBMCs or T cells enriched from blood (not recorded which). The receptor set was obtained from a young woman who had recovered from COVID-19. CDR3s include the opening cysteine and the closing phenylalanine or tryptophan. A D gene is named only where the DNA matches it firmly. Clone size appears in some rows only: once, few, many, or a class for an expanded clone.

v_call	d_call	j_call	clone_size	cdr3_length	cdr3_aa	cdr3_nt
TRBV6-5	TRBD1	TRBJ2-7	NA	14	CASSLDRVLDEQYF	TGTGCCAGCAGTCTGGACAGGGTATTGGACGAGCAGTACTTC
TRBV6-2/TRBV6-3	NA	TRBJ2-5	once	14	CASSPLGGDETQYF	TGTGCCAGCAGCCCCTTAGGCGGTGACGAGACCCAGTACTTC
TRBV5-1	NA	TRBJ2-2	NA	13	CASGRDLTGELFF	TGCGCCAGTGGCAGGGATCTGACCGGGGAGCTGTTTTTT
TRBV15	NA	TRBJ1-2	NA	16	CATSRAVEGEVYGYTF	TGTGCCACCAGCAGAGCGGTTGAGGGGGAAGTGTATGGCTACACCTTC
TRBV7-2	NA	TRBJ2-1	NA	12	CASSFLEDEQFF	TGTGCCAGCAGCTTCTTAGAAGATGAGCAGTTCTTC
TRBV5-4	TRBD2	TRBJ2-3	NA	16	CASSSGTSGSTDTQYF	TGTGCCAGCAGTTCGGGGACTAGCGGGTCCACAGATACGCAGTATTTT
TRBV30	NA	TRBJ1-5	few	17	CAWSVRGGSEVGQPQHF	TGTGCCTGGAGTGTACGGGGAGGTAGTGAAGTAGGCCAGCCCCAGCATTTT
TRBV12-3/TRBV12-4	TRBD1	TRBJ2-7	NA	13	CASRRTGAYEQYF	TGTGCCAGCAGACGAACAGGGGCCTACGAGCAGTACTTC
TRBV7-6	TRBD1	TRBJ2-4	once	18	CASSLGGQWGLAKNIQYF	TGTGCCAGCAGCTTAGGGGGACAGTGGGGATTAGCCAAAAACATTCAGTACTTC
TRBV6-2/TRBV6-3	NA	TRBJ2-7	NA	14	CASSKPGGSYEQYF	TGTGCCAGCAGTAAGCCAGGGGGGAGCTACGAGCAGTACTTC
TRBV28	NA	TRBJ1-1	once	12	CASRLLNTEAFF	TGTGCCAGCCGACTTCTAAACACTGAAGCTTTCTTT
TRBV30	NA	TRBJ2-7	NA	11	CAWSVQNEQYF	TGTGCCTGGAGTGTACAAAACGAGCAGTACTTC
TRBV28	NA	TRBJ2-1	NA	14	CASSLMRDSNEQFF	TGTGCCAGCAGTTTGATGCGGGATAGTAATGAGCAGTTCTTC
TRBV5-1	NA	TRBJ2-1	NA	16	CASSLARRPRNNEQFF	TGCGCCAGCAGCTTGGCCAGGAGGCCCAGGAACAATGAGCAGTTCTTC
TRBV28	TRBD1	TRBJ1-5	NA	15	CASSSTGVINQPQHF	TGTGCCAGCAGTAGTACAGGGGTGATCAATCAGCCCCAGCATTTT
TRBV28	NA	TRBJ2-7	NA	14	CASSSISGSYEQYF	TGTGCCAGCAGTTCGATTAGCGGCTCCTACGAGCAGTACTTC
TRBV9	TRBD2	TRBJ2-3	NA	15	CASSPTSGPSDTQYF	TGTGCCAGCAGCCCAACTAGCGGACCCAGCGATACGCAGTATTTT
TRBV28	NA	TRBJ2-1	NA	15	CASSLGVGSYNEQFF	TGTGCCAGCAGCCTAGGGGTTGGTTCCTACAATGAGCAGTTCTTC
TRBV5-1	TRBD1	TRBJ1-1	NA	14	CASSSDRGHTEAFF	TGCGCCAGCAGCTCAGACAGGGGCCACACTGAAGCTTTCTTT
TRBV4-1	NA	TRBJ1-5	NA	15	CASRQAQNSNQPQHF	TGCGCCAGCAGACAAGCCCAGAATAGCAATCAGCCCCAGCATTTT
TRBV27	TRBD1	TRBJ1-1	NA	19	CASSSKKIDRGRADTEAFF	TGTGCCAGCAGTTCAAAAAAGATCGACAGGGGGAGAGCGGACACTGAAGCTTTCTTT
TRBV30	NA	TRBJ2-2	NA	13	CAWSVRDTGELFF	TGTGCCTGGAGTGTACGGGACACCGGGGAGCTGTTTTTT
TRBV11-3	NA	TRBJ1-5	once	15	CASTRPTRSNQPQHF	TGTGCCAGCACACGCCCCACGCGTAGCAATCAGCCCCAGCATTTT
TRBV10-2	TRBD1	TRBJ2-6	NA	15	CASSEDRAGANVLTF	TGCGCCAGCAGTGAAGACAGGGCTGGGGCCAACGTCCTGACTTTC
TRBV28	TRBD2	TRBJ2-7	once	15	CASSLAASGPYEQYF	TGTGCCAGCAGTTTAGCGGCTAGCGGACCTTACGAGCAGTACTTC
TRBV10-3	NA	TRBJ1-5	NA	14	CAISEDRINQPQHF	TGTGCCATCAGTGAAGACAGGATCAATCAGCCCCAGCATTTT
TRBV12-3/TRBV12-4	NA	TRBJ2-2	NA	13	CASSATRTGELFF	TGTGCCAGCAGCGCTACGAGGACCGGGGAGCTGTTTTTT
TRBV11-2	TRBD1	TRBJ1-2	once	16	CASSLPGGIGDYGYTF	TGTGCCAGCAGCTTACCAGGGGGCATCGGTGACTATGGCTACACCTTC
TRBV18	TRBD2	TRBJ2-1	NA	14	CASSPGREGDEQFF	TGTGCCAGCTCACCAGGGAGGGAAGGGGATGAGCAGTTCTTC
TRBV5-1	NA	TRBJ2-7	few	15	CASSLAATGLYEQYF	TGCGCCAGCAGCTTGGCCGCTACAGGGCTCTACGAGCAGTACTTC
TRBV7-2	NA	TRBJ1-4	NA	16	CASSPERGWANEKLFF	TGTGCCAGCAGCCCGGAGCGGGGCTGGGCTAATGAAAAACTGTTTTTT
TRBV11-2	NA	TRBJ2-2	NA	13	CASSLTTPGELFF	TGTGCCAGCAGCTTAACAACCCCCGGGGAGCTGTTTTTT
TRBV5-1	TRBD1	TRBJ2-6	NA	21	CASSLNAPGGDLISGANVLTF	TGCGCCAGCAGCTTGAACGCGCCAGGGGGCGACTTAATCTCTGGGGCCAACGTCCTGACTTTC
TRBV2	NA	TRBJ2-3	NA	15	CASSEGQGFTDTQYF	TGTGCCAGCAGTGAGGGTCAGGGTTTTACAGATACGCAGTATTTT
TRBV21-1	NA	TRBJ1-3	NA	15	CASSSRTGRRNTIYF	TGTGCCAGCAGCAGTCGGACAGGGCGGCGAAACACCATATATTTT
TRBV10-3	NA	TRBJ1-1	NA	14	CAISDQGKNTEAFF	TGTGCCATCAGTGACCAGGGGAAGAACACTGAAGCTTTCTTT
TRBV13	TRBD2	TRBJ2-7	NA	15	CASSITREGAYEQYF	TGTGCCAGCAGTATAACCCGGGAGGGTGCCTACGAGCAGTACTTC
TRBV7-9	NA	TRBJ2-7	NA	16	CASSLGKAGRSYEQYF	TGTGCCAGCAGCTTAGGCAAGGCAGGGAGGTCCTACGAGCAGTACTTC
TRBV20-1	TRBD2	TRBJ2-2	NA	15	CSASLIAGNTGELFF	TGCAGTGCTAGTTTGATAGCGGGGAACACCGGGGAGCTGTTTTTT
TRBV30	NA	TRBJ1-1	NA	13	CAWSGGGQTEAFF	TGTGCCTGGAGTGGGGGGGGTCAGACTGAAGCTTTCTTT
TRBV2	TRBD1	TRBJ2-4	NA	15	CASSGGGAPGNIQYF	TGTGCCAGCAGTGGAGGGGGCGCCCCCGGAAACATTCAGTACTTC
TRBV6-4	TRBD2	TRBJ2-1	NA	14	CASSALAASNEQFF	TGTGCCAGCAGCGCTCTAGCGGCTTCTAATGAGCAGTTCTTC
TRBV6-5	NA	TRBJ1-5	NA	15	CASSYSAGNNQPQHF	TGTGCCAGCAGTTACTCTGCAGGGAACAATCAGCCCCAGCATTTT
TRBV24-1	TRBD2	TRBJ2-1	NA	17	CATSDLDHPGGYNEQFF	TGTGCCACCAGTGATTTGGATCATCCGGGAGGGTACAATGAGCAGTTCTTC
TRBV28	TRBD1	TRBJ1-6	NA	17	CASSLPGQDSYNSPLHF	TGTGCCAGCAGCCTTCCCGGACAGGATTCCTATAATTCACCCCTCCACTTT
TRBV6-5	NA	TRBJ2-7	NA	14	CASSYSPGDYEQYF	TGTGCCAGCAGTTACTCACCGGGGGACTACGAGCAGTACTTC
TRBV28	NA	TRBJ1-4	NA	13	CASSAGNRGKLFF	TGTGCCAGCAGTGCGGGGAATCGCGGAAAACTGTTTTTT
TRBV5-1	TRBD1	TRBJ2-5	NA	16	CASSPGTGGSQETQYF	TGCGCCAGCAGCCCCGGGACAGGGGGCTCTCAAGAGACCCAGTACTTC
TRBV15	TRBD1	TRBJ1-2	NA	14	CATSRGQGVRGYTF	TGTGCCACCAGCAGAGGACAGGGTGTAAGGGGCTACACCTTC
TRBV28	TRBD1	TRBJ2-7	once	12	CATGQGRYEQYF	TGTGCCACCGGACAGGGAAGGTACGAGCAGTACTTC
TRBV27	TRBD1	TRBJ2-7	once	14	CASSFLDRDYEQYF	TGTGCCAGCAGTTTCCTTGACAGGGACTACGAGCAGTACTTC
TRBV6-4	TRBD1	TRBJ2-1	NA	15	CASSDGDSLGNEQFF	TGTGCCAGCAGTGACGGGGACAGTTTGGGGAATGAGCAGTTCTTC
TRBV7-9	TRBD2	TRBJ2-7	NA	17	CASSARLAGLPSDEQYF	TGTGCCAGCAGCGCCCGACTAGCGGGCCTACCCTCCGACGAGCAGTACTTC
TRBV7-6	NA	TRBJ1-1	NA	14	CASSLVQGGTEAFF	TGTGCCAGCAGCTTAGTTCAGGGAGGAACTGAAGCTTTCTTT